Sequencing of this T cell receptor beta chain was carried out in a study of T cells in localized non-small cell lung cancer. A remark on this clone: The antigen remains unidentified.

The study's findings and limits: Tumor showed lower T cell clonality than uninvolved adjacent lung, where it was highest. In adjacent lung, a median roughly 56 of the top 100 tumor clones were found.

The method was immunoSEQ multiplex PCR; TCRdb's version includes in-frame clones alone and lacks a portion of them. This table holds roughly 20,000 clones, about 90% found once. The length of the CDR3 is 14 residues. V was shortened by 6 bases and J by 3 bases, with 14 bases between the two germline ends. The germline gives CDR1 MRHNA, CDR2 SNTAGT. This material consisted of peripheral blood, taken before any cancer treatment. The clonotype was recovered from a male donor older than 55 with stage I squamous cell lung carcinoma. The chain is built from TRBV6-4 and TRBJ1-2; the D gene is possibly TRBD1 (5 bases). CDR3 DNA sequence: TGTGCCAGCAGCCTGTCGGGGGACCACTATGGCTACACCTTC. Encoded protein: CASSLSGDHYGYTF.